The subject of this entry is one T cell receptor beta chain. What it binds is not known. A read error may produce the germline difference seen at one junction end. Profiling relied on immunoSEQ multiplex PCR, and the TCRdb table lists in-frame clones only, not all of them. The repertoire includes 100,000 to 150,000 clones, around 89% of them detected once, and approximately 4.5% sits in the top ten. This sample is drawn from a study of T cell responses to AZD1222 COVID-19 vaccine. The wider study: Pooling covered second doses at about 4 or about 12 weeks. Notes on the study in general: Only five to seven AZD1222 recipients were seropositive at baseline. Recipients of two AZD1222 doses showed rising Spike-specific TCR breadth and depth.

Germline CDR1 and CDR2: GTSNPN and SVGIG (reference sequence). This CDR3 is 14 amino acids long. This sequence joins TRBV30 and TRBJ2-4; 7 nucleotides match TRBD2. The receptor comes from an adult in good health. The sequencing used peripheral blood, collected on day 0 of AZD1222 vaccination. CDR3 loop: CTWSGWGGINIQYF. As DNA, the CDR3 is TGTACCTGGAGTGGATGGGGAGGGATTAACATTCAGTACTTC.